This T cell receptor (beta chain) came from a study of beta chain features in type 1 diabetes. The authors reverse transcribed all of the isolated RNA, so sequencing captured expressed TCRB transcripts. Repertoires were generated with immunoSEQ multiplex PCR, while TCRdb's copy carries only in-frame clones and drops some. This sample has 40,000 to 55,000 clones, with roughly 40% found just once. For this clone: Its antigen is undetermined.

The CDR3 is 14 amino acids. The germline V and J ends were trimmed by 7 bases and 5 bases, with 16 bases remaining between them. Germline V gene data show CDR1 as SGHRS and CDR2 as YFSETQ. Study results and limitations: The study found fewer insertions and more deletions at VDJ junctions in type 1 diabetes patients. A moderate, significant TCRB CDR3 shortening appeared in type 1 diabetes across four CD4+ subsets. Highly expressing activated T cells could be over-counted with a cDNA template.

The receptor comes from a man in his thirties or forties with type 1 diabetes. The material sequenced was stem cell memory CD4+ T cells from blood. The chain combines TRBV5-1 with TRBJ2-1; tentatively, D is TRBD1 (5 bases). CDR3 sequence: CASDKTGLHNEQFF. The CDR3 nucleotides are TGCGCCAGCGACAAAACAGGCTTACACAATGAGCAGTTCTTC.